The 30 T cell receptor beta chains presented below share a single source sample, sequenced in a study of technical replicates of blood from four donors. Libraries were prepared by immunoSEQ multiplex PCR; TCRdb keeps only in-frame clonotypes and omits some of them. The sample has fewer than 100,000 clones; more than 90% are singletons. Sequenced: T cells isolated from PBMCs. These receptors originate from a human donor in good health.

The genes are TRBV19 and TRBJ1-5; 7 bases align to TRBD1. The CDR3 spans 17 residues. CDR1 and CDR2 (germline): LNHDA, SQIVND (reference sequence). The junction had 8 bases not matched to a gene; V was cut back by 3 bases and J by 0 bases. In DNA form, the CDR3 reads TGTGCCAGTAGTATGTTCCCTCGACAGGGTAGCAATCAGCCCCAGCATTTT. Translating it yields CASSMFPRQGSNQPQHF.

This chain links TRBV12-5 with TRBJ1-5; no clear D gene. The V gene lost 1 base and the J gene lost 6 bases, with 7 bases spanning the gap. Germline loops: CDR1 LGHNT, CDR2 FRNRAP. The CDR3 is made up of 13 amino acids. CDR3: CASGLDSGQPQHF. For the CDR3, the DNA is TGTGCTAGTGGTTTGGACTCGGGTCAGCCCCAGCATTTT.

This sequence joins TRBV5-1 and TRBJ1-1; D unclear. The CDR3 loop spans 16 amino acids. The V gene's germline CDR1 is SGHRS and CDR2 YFSETQ. V lost 0 bases and J 1 base, leaving 13 bases between the germline ends. The DNA of the CDR3 is TGCGCCAGCAGCTTGGTCTCTGGCAGACAGAACACTGAAGCTTTCTTT. It is translated as CASSLVSGRQNTEAFF.

CDR3 sequence reads: CASSFDPSGEDNEQFF. DNA of the CDR3: TGTGCCAGCAGCTTTGATCCTAGCGGGGAAGACAATGAGCAGTTCTTC. V is TRBV7-8 and J is TRBJ2-1; 9 nucleotides match TRBD2. V lost 3 bases to trimming and J lost 5 bases; unmatched junction nucleotides: 8. CDR1 is SGHVS and CDR2 is FQNEAQ in the germline V gene. The CDR3 has 16 amino acids.

V usage is TRBV27 and J usage is TRBJ2-3; D is unclear. The CDR3 spans 11 residues. Germline loops: CDR1 MNHEY, CDR2 SMNVEV (reference sequence). V was cut by 3 bases and J by 6 bases, with 4 bases left in between. The CDR3 DNA reads TGTGCCAGCAGTTTCAGTGATACGCAGTATTTT. Protein sequence: CASSFSDTQYF.

The rearrangement links TRBV5-1 to TRBJ2-2; perhaps TRBD2 as D (5 bases). Trimming cost V 5 bases and J 1 base, with 15 bases left between them. The CDR3 is made up of 16 amino acids. Germline CDR1 is SGHRS and CDR2 is YFSETQ. CDR3 loop: CASSLIPGMNTGELFF. CDR3 coding DNA: TGCGCCAGCAGTTTAATCCCGGGAATGAACACCGGGGAGCTGTTTTTT.

The chain carries TRBV30 and TRBJ1-2, with a possible D match to TRBD1 (6 bases). This CDR3 spans 14 amino acids. Trimming shortened V by 0 bases and J by 5 bases, and 13 bases separated the two germline ends. Germline V lookup: CDR1 GTSNPN, CDR2 SVGIG (reference sequence). CDR3 DNA sequence: TGTGCCTGGAGTGTACAGGGAATATTTTATGGCTACACCTTC. This encodes CAWSVQGIFYGYTF.

The V gene is TRBV5-1, the J gene TRBJ2-7; possibly TRBD1 for D (6 bases). This CDR3 has 14 amino acids. Between the trimmed V and J ends, which lost 3 bases and 3 bases, there was a span of 13 bases. Germline assignment: CDR1 SGHRS and CDR2 YFSETQ. CDR3 sequence (DNA): TGCGCCAGCAGCTCCCAGGGGATCAACTACGAGCAGTACTTC. Its translation is CASSSQGINYEQYF.

This chain joins TRBV30 and TRBJ1-5; D perhaps matches TRBD1 (5 bases). There are 13 residues in the CDR3. Trimming removed 2 bases from V and 7 bases from J, with 12 bases in between. Germline lookup yields CDR1 GTSNPN and CDR2 SVGIG (reference sequence). The CDR3 region is CAWSKAGEQPQHF. The DNA of the CDR3 is TGTGCCTGGAGTAAGGCGGGGGAGCAGCCCCAGCATTTT.

The gene calls are TRBV6-1 and TRBJ2-3; TRBD2 might be the D (5 bases). Germline CDR1 is MNHNS and CDR2 is SASEGT. This CDR3 has 14 residues. V lost 3 bases and J 2 bases, leaving 9 bases between the germline ends. CDR3 region: CASSETTLTDTQYF. CDR3 sequence (DNA): TGTGCCAGCAGTGAGACTACTCTCACAGATACGCAGTATTTT.

The chain carries TRBV5-1 and TRBJ1-1; 9 nucleotides line up with TRBD1. CDR3 size: 15 residues. Germline V gene sequence: CDR1 SGHRS, CDR2 YFSETQ. V lost 2 bases, J lost 5 bases, and 7 bases stayed unmatched. The CDR3 DNA reads TGCGCCAGCAGCTTTTCGACAGGGGGAGAGACTGAAGCTTTCTTT. Translated, it gives CASSFSTGGETEAFF.

The chain couples TRBV7-9 to TRBJ1-1, with D uncertain. V shed 0 bases and J shed 1 base, with 6 bases lying between them. Germline assignment: CDR1 SEHNR and CDR2 FQNEAQ (reference sequence). The CDR3 totals 14 residues. In DNA, the CDR3 is TGTGCCAGCAGCTTAGCGCTAGAGAACACTGAAGCTTTCTTT. Encoded protein: CASSLALENTEAFF.

V gene TRBV27 combines with J gene TRBJ2-3; 12 bases line up with TRBD1. CDR3 length: 18 amino acids. The V and J ends lost 2 bases and 4 bases, in that order; junction bases with no gene match: 10. Germline V gives CDR1 MNHEY, CDR2 SMNVEV (reference sequence). The CDR3 sequence: CASSLMMGGTGGSDTQYF. The CDR3 DNA reads as TGTGCCAGCAGTTTAATGATGGGTGGGACAGGGGGCTCAGATACGCAGTATTTT.

The chain couples TRBV29-1 to TRBJ2-7, with a tentative D call TRBD1 (5 bases). Germline values: CDR1 SQVTM, CDR2 ANQGSEA. This CDR3 is 11 amino acids long. Trimming shortened V by 7 bases and J by 1 base, and 8 bases separated the two germline ends. CDR3 nucleotide sequence: TGCAGCGGACAGAATTCCTACGAGCAGTACTTC. As protein: CSGQNSYEQYF.

The rearrangement joins TRBV19 to TRBJ2-2, with 10 bases aligning to TRBD2. There are 16 residues in the CDR3. The V gene end was trimmed by 3 bases and the J gene end by 7 bases; junction bases not matched to a gene: 8. The germline V gene encodes CDR1 LNHDA and CDR2 SQIVND (reference sequence). CDR3 DNA sequence: TGTGCCAGTAGTATCGCAGCGGGGGGGCTTAGCGGGGAGCTGTTTTTT. This sequence encodes CASSIAAGGLSGELFF. The entire variable domain, with the rest obtained from reference TRBV19 and TRBJ2-2, is as follows: DGGITQSPKYLFRKEGQNVTLSCEQNLNHDAMYWYRQDPGQGLRLIYYSQIVNDFQKGDIAEGYSVSREKKESFPLTVTSAQKNPTAFYLCASSIAAGGLSGELFFGEGSRLTVL.

The rearrangement joins TRBV14 to TRBJ1-2; D ambiguous. Trimming pared 4 bases from V and 2 bases from J, leaving 11 bases between. This CDR3 spans 14 amino acids. Looked up from germline, CDR1 is SGHDN and CDR2 is FVKESK. The CDR3 region has the DNA TGTGCCAGCAGCCCTATATCGGGAAACTATGGCTACACCTTC. Encoded protein: CASSPISGNYGYTF.

The chain recombines TRBV19 with TRBJ2-3; 9 bases are shared with TRBD2. The CDR3 contains 15 residues. Germline values: CDR1 LNHDA, CDR2 SQIVND (reference sequence). The V segment lost 0 bases and the J segment 5 bases; nucleotides outside the gene matches: 3. The CDR3 here is CASSIEGSGRDTQYF. CDR3 coding DNA: TGTGCCAGTAGTATAGAAGGTAGCGGGAGAGATACGCAGTATTTT.

This chain links TRBV5-1 with TRBJ2-1, with 10 positions matching TRBD2. From germline, CDR1 is SGHRS and CDR2 YFSETQ. This CDR3 contains 16 residues. Losses at the gene ends were 3 bases for V and 4 bases for J; bases not matched to a gene: 7. As DNA, the CDR3 is TGCGCCAGCAGCTCAGCCGGGACTAGCGTGTACAATGAGCAGTTCTTC. This encodes CASSSAGTSVYNEQFF.

V gene TRBV4-1 combines with J gene TRBJ1-3, with unresolved D. From germline, CDR1 is MGHRA and CDR2 YSYEKL. V was pared by 2 bases and J by 0 bases, with 11 bases between. This CDR3 spans 16 amino acids. CDR3 DNA: TGCGCCAGCAGCCAACCTACAGCCGACTCTGGAAACACCATATATTTT. It is translated as CASSQPTADSGNTIYF.

The chain couples TRBV5-6 to TRBJ1-3; 7 nucleotides agree with TRBD1. J gave up 4 bases and V 4 bases, and 8 bases lay outside the gene matches. The CDR3 is 15 residues long. Germline V lookup: CDR1 SGHDT, CDR2 YYEEEE. CDR3 residues: CASSPKTGLGNTIYF. CDR3 nucleotides: TGTGCCAGCAGCCCTAAGACAGGGCTCGGAAACACCATATATTTT.

This rearrangement joins TRBV27 to TRBJ2-1, with D perhaps matching TRBD2 (6 bases). The CDR3 runs 15 residues. Between the trimmed V and J ends, which lost 1 base and 4 bases, there was a span of 11 bases. The germline V gene has CDR1 MNHEY and CDR2 SMNVEV (reference sequence). CDR3: CASSLFSGLYNEQFF. Here the CDR3 DNA reads TGTGCCAGCAGTTTATTTAGCGGACTTTACAATGAGCAGTTCTTC.

V and J are TRBV5-4 and TRBJ1-5; perhaps TRBD1 as D (6 bases). The germline V gene has CDR1 SGHNT and CDR2 YYREEE (reference sequence). V lost 3 bases and J 6 bases, leaving 10 bases between the germline ends. The CDR3 runs to 13 residues. The CDR3 DNA follows: TGTGCCAGCAGCTCACAGGGTTTTCAGCCCCAGCATTTT. It yields the protein CASSSQGFQPQHF.

This chain connects TRBV19 to TRBJ2-5, with a possible D match to TRBD1 (5 bases). CDR1 and CDR2 from the germline V gene are LNHDA and SQIVND (reference sequence). Trimming stripped 5 bases from V and 1 base from J, with 11 bases between. CDR3 length: 14 residues. The CDR3 sequence: CASSARQGQETQYF. The CDR3 DNA sequence: TGTGCCAGTAGTGCGAGGCAGGGCCAAGAGACCCAGTACTTC.

The chain uses TRBV29-1 and TRBJ2-1, with a weak D call TRBD2 (5 bases). The CDR3 runs 15 residues. Germline V gene lookup returns CDR1 SQVTM and CDR2 ANQGSEA. V was pared by 7 bases and J by 0 bases, with 16 bases between. CDR3 sequence reads: CSALPKAVSYNEQFF. The CDR3 DNA is TGCAGCGCTCTTCCAAAAGCGGTCTCCTACAATGAGCAGTTCTTC.

The rearrangement uses TRBV7-6 and TRBJ2-1, with 8 bases that match TRBD2. CDR3 size: 17 residues. The ends lost 2 bases at V and 7 bases at J; junction bases unmatched: 13. Germline CDR1 reads SGHVS; CDR2 reads FNYEAQ. The CDR3 nucleotides are TGTGCCAGCAGCTTAAACCCCCCGGCGGGAGGAGAGAATGAGCAGTTCTTC. Amino acid sequence: CASSLNPPAGGENEQFF.

V and J are TRBV7-9 and TRBJ1-2; no definite D call. The germline V and J ends were trimmed by 4 bases and 4 bases, with 7 bases remaining between them. The CDR3 totals 12 residues. From germline, CDR1 is SEHNR and CDR2 FQNEAQ (reference sequence). Here the CDR3 DNA reads TGTGCCAGCAGCTCTACCCTCTATGGCTACACCTTC. It yields the protein CASSSTLYGYTF.

The chain recombines TRBV7-9 with TRBJ1-3, with D perhaps matching TRBD1 (6 bases). The length of the CDR3 is 14 residues. CDR1 is SEHNR, CDR2 FQNEAQ, per germline (reference sequence). V was pared by 5 bases and J by 2 bases, with 10 bases between. CDR3 DNA: TGTGCCAGCAGCCCCGAGGGGGCTGGAAACACCATATATTTT. Encoded protein: CASSPEGAGNTIYF.

This clone occurred once. This chain connects TRBV5-1 to TRBJ2-5, with a tentative D call TRBD1 (6 bases). With 4 bases removed from V and 5 bases from J, the gap between germline ends came to 15 bases. Looked up from germline, CDR1 is SGHRS and CDR2 is YFSETQ. This CDR3 contains 14 residues. CDR3 nucleotides: TGCGCCAGCAGCGAGGGGGTGGGAAGCGAGACCCAGTACTTC. This codes for CASSEGVGSETQYF.

The chain is built from TRBV4-1 and TRBJ2-7; no clear D gene. In germline, CDR1 is MGHRA, CDR2 YSYEKL. This CDR3 region has 15 residues. Trimming took 1 base from V and 0 from J, leaving 10 bases between them. In DNA, the CDR3 is TGCGCCAGCAGCCAAGTCCCGACAACCTCCTACGAGCAGTACTTC. Its protein product is CASSQVPTTSYEQYF.

V and J are TRBV4-1 and TRBJ1-1, with 7 positions matching TRBD1. V shed 4 bases, J shed 1 base, and the junction held 6 bases outside the gene matches. This CDR3 has 15 amino acids. The germline V gene encodes CDR1 MGHRA and CDR2 YSYEKL. This chain's CDR3 is CASSPQKGANTEAFF. CDR3 sequence (DNA): TGCGCCAGCAGCCCTCAAAAGGGGGCGAACACTGAAGCTTTCTTT.